This T cell receptor beta chain derives from a study of blood T cell repertoires in COVID-19. Measured with immunoSEQ multiplex PCR; TCRdb has only the in-frame clones, and not every one. Of around 230,000 clones listed, 83% are singletons. This CDR3 has 15 residues. The germline V gene has CDR1 SGHRS and CDR2 YFSETQ. V dropped 2 bases and J dropped 8; count of bases not matched to a gene: 6. This sequence joins TRBV5-1 and TRBJ2-1; the match to TRBD2 covers 11 bases. Sequenced material: peripheral blood. This TCR derives from a woman aged 40 to 49 with active or convalescent COVID-19. CDR3 sequence reads: CASSFGLAGKYEQFF. The CDR3 DNA is TGCGCCAGCAGCTTCGGACTAGCGGGCAAGTATGAGCAGTTCTTC.